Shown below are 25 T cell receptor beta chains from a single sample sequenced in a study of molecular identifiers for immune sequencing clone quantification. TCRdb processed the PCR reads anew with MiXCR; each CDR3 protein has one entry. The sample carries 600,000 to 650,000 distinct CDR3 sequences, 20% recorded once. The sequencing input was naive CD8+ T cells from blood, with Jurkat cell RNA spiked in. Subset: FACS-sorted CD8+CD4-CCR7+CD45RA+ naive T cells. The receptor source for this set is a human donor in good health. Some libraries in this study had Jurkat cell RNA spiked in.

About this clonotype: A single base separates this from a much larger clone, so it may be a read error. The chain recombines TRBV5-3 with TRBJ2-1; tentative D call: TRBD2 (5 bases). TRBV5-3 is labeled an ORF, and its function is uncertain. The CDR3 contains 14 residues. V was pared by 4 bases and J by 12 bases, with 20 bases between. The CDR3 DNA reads TGTGCCAGAAGCACCCGCCCCGCCGTCGGAGGGCAGTTCTTC. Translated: CARSTRPAVGGQFF.

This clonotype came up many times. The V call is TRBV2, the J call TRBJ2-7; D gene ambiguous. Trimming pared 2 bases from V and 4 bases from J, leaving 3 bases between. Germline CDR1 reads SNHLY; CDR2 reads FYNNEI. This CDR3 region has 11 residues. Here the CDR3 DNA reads TGTGCCAGCAGTGAACTGTACGAGCAGTACTTC. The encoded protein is CASSELYEQYF. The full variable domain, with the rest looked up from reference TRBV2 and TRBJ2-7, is EPEVTQTPSHQVTQMGQEVILRCVPISNHLYFYWYRQILGQKVEFLVSFYNNEISEKSEIFDDQFSVERPDGSNFTLKIRSTKLEDSAMYFCASSELYEQYFGPGTRLTVT.

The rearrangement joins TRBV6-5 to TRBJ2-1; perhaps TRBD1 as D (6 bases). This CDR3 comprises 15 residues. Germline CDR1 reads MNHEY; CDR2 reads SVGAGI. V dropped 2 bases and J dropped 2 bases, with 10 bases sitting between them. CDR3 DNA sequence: TGTGCCAGCAGTTACCGCACAGGGACCTACAATGAGCAGTTCTTC. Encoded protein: CASSYRTGTYNEQFF.

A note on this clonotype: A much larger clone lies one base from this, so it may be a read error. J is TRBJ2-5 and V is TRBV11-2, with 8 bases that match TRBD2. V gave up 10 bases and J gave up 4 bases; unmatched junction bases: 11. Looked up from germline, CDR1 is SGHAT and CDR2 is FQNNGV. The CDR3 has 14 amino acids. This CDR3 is CATSSNSGAETQYF. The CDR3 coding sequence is TGTGCCACCAGTTCCAATAGCGGGGCAGAGACCCAGTACTTC.

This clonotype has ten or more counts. The CDR3 region has the DNA TGTGCCAGCAGTTGGGGGACTAGCGGTACCTACGAGCAGTACTTC. Translation gives CASSWGTSGTYEQYF. The V call is TRBV6-5, the J call TRBJ2-7; 11 bases are a match to TRBD2. The V segment lost 4 bases and the J segment 2 bases; nucleotides outside the gene matches: 4. Germline V lookup: CDR1 MNHEY, CDR2 SVGAGI. The CDR3 sequence is 15 residues long.

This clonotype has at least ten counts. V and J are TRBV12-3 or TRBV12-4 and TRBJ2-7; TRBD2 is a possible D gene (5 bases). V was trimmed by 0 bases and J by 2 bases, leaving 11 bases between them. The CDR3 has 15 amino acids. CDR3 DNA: TGTGCCAGCAGTTTAGCGCGGGCGCCCCCCTACGAGCAGTACTTC. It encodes CASSLARAPPYEQYF.

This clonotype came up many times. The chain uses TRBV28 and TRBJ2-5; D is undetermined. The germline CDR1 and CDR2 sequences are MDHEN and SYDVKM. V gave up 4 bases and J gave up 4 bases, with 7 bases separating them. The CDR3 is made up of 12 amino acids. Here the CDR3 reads CASSSETETQYF. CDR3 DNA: TGTGCCAGCAGTTCGGAGACAGAGACCCAGTACTTC.

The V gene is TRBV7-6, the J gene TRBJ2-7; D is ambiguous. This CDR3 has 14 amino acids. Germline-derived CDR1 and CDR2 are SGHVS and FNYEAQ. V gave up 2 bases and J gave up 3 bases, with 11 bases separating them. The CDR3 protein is CASSLFNRGYEQYF. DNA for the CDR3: TGTGCCAGCAGCTTATTTAACAGAGGCTACGAGCAGTACTTC.

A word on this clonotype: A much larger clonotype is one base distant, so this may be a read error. The CDR3 nucleotides read TGTGCCTGGAGCACCGGGACAGGCCAAGAGACCCAGTGCTTC. It specifies CAWSTGTGQETQCF. The gene calls are TRBV30 and TRBJ2-5; 8 bases are a match to TRBD1. There are 14 residues in the CDR3. The germline CDR1 and CDR2 sequences are GTSNPN and SVGIG (reference sequence).

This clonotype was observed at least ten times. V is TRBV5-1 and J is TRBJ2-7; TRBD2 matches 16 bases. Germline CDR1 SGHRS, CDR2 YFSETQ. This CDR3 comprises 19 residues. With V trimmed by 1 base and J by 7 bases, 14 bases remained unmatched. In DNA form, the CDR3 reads TGCGCCAGCAGCTTGCCATATGTCCCGGGACTAGCGGGAGGGGAAGAGCAGTACTTC. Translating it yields CASSLPYVPGLAGGEEQYF.

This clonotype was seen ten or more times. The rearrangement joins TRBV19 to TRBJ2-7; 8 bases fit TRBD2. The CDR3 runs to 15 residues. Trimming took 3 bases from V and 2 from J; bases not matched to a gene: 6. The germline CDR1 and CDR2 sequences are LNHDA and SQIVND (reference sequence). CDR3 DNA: TGTGCCAGTAGTATTGGAGCGGGGGAGGCCTACGAGCAGTACTTC. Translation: CASSIGAGEAYEQYF.

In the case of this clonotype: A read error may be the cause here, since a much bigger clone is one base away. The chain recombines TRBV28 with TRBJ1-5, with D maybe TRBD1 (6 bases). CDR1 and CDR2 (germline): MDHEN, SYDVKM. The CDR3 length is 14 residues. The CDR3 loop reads CAGSKQGRRQPQHF. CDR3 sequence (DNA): TGTGCCGGCAGTAAACAGGGCCGCAGGCAGCCCCAGCATTTT.

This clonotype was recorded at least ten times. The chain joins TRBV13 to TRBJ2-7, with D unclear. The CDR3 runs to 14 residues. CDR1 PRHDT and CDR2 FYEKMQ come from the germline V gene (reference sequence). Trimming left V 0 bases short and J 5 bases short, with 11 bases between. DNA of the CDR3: TGTGCCAGCAGCTTAGGAGGGCTAGTCGACGAGCAGTACTTC. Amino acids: CASSLGGLVDEQYF.

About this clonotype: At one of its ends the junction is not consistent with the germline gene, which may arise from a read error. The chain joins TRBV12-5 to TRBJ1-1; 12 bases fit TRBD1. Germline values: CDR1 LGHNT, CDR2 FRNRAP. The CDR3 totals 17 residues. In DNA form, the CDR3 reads TGTGCTAGTAGTTTGTCGGGACAGGGGGCGCAGAACACTGAAGCTTTCTTT. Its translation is CASSLSGQGAQNTEAFF.

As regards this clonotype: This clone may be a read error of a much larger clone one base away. DNA of the CDR3: TGTGCCACCAGCAGAGATCCCGTCTCGGGTAGAGATACGCAGTATTTT. It translates to CATSRDPVSGRDTQYF. The rearrangement links TRBV15 to TRBJ2-3; unclear D gene. From germline, CDR1 is LNHNV and CDR2 YYDKDF (reference sequence). The germline V and J ends were trimmed by 0 bases and 5 bases, with 15 bases remaining between them. The CDR3 is 16 amino acids. The variable domain in full, with the rest retrieved from reference TRBV15 and TRBJ2-3, is DAMVIQNPRYQVTQFGKPVTLSCSQTLNHNVMYWYQQKSSQAPKLLFHYYDKDFNNEADTPDNFQSRRPNTSFCFLDIRSPGLGDTAMYLCATSRDPVSGRDTQYFGPGTRLTVL.

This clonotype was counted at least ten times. The CDR3 bases are TGTGCCAGCACCGACGACAATCAGCCCCAGCATTTT. This translates into CASTDDNQPQHF. The V and J genes are TRBV7-9 and TRBJ1-5, with D hard to call. Per germline, CDR1 SEHNR and CDR2 FQNEAQ (reference sequence). This CDR3 comprises 12 residues. V was cut by 7 bases and J by 3 bases, with 7 bases left in between.

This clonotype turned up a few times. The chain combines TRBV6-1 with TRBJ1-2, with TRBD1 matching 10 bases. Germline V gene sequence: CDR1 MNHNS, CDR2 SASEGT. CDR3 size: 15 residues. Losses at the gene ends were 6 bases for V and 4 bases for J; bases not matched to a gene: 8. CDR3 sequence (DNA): TGTGCCAGCAGCGAGACCGGGACAGGGGTCTATGGCTACACCTTC. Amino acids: CASSETGTGVYGYTF.

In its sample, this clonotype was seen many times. CDR3 protein: CSVTTGGSGYGYTF. CDR3 DNA: TGCAGCGTCACGACAGGGGGTTCAGGCTATGGCTACACCTTC. This rearrangement joins TRBV29-1 to TRBJ1-2; the match to TRBD1 covers 9 bases. The V segment lost 6 bases and the J segment 4 bases; nucleotides outside the gene matches: 9. The CDR3 length is 14 residues. CDR1 and CDR2 (germline): SQVTM, ANQGSEA. Combining the CDR3 with reference TRBV29-1 and TRBJ1-2 gives the whole variable domain SAVISQKPSRDICQRGTSLTIQCQVDSQVTMMFWYRQQPGQSLTLIATANQGSEATYESGFVIDKFPISRPNLTFSTLTVSNMSPEDSSIYLCSVTTGGSGYGYTFGSGTRLTVV.

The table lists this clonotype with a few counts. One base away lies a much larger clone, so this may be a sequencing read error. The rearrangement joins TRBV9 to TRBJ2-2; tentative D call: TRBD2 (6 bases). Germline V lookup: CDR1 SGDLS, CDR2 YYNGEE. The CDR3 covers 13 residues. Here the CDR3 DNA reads TGTGCCAGCAGCCCTGGGTACACCGGGGGGCTGTTTTTT. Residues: CASSPGYTGGLFF.

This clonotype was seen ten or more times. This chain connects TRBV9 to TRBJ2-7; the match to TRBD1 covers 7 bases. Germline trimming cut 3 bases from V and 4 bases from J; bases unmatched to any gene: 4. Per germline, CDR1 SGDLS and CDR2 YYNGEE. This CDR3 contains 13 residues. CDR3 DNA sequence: TGTGCCAGCAGCGCCGAGACAGGGTACGAGCAGTACTTC. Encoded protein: CASSAETGYEQYF.

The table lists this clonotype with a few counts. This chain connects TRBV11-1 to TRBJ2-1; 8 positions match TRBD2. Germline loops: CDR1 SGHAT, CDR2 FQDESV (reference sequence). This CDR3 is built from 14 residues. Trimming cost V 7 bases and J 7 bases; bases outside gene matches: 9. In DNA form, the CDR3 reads TGTGCCAGCAAGTATAGCGGGGTTGGTAATGAGCAGTTCTTC. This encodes CASKYSGVGNEQFF.

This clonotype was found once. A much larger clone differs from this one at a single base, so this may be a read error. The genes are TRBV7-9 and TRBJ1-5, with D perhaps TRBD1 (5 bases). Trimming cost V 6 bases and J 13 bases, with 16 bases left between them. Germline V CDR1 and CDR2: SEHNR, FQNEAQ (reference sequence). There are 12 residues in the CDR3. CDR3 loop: CASSTEPGPQHF. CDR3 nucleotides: TGTGCCAGCAGTACCGAACCGGGACCACAGCATTTT. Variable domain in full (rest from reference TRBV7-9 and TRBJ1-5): DTGVSQNPRHKITKRGQNVTFRCDPISEHNRLYWYRQTLGQGPEFLTYFQNEAQLEKSRLLSDRFSAERPKGSFSTLEIQRTEQGDSAMYLCASSTEPGPQHFGDGTRLSIL.

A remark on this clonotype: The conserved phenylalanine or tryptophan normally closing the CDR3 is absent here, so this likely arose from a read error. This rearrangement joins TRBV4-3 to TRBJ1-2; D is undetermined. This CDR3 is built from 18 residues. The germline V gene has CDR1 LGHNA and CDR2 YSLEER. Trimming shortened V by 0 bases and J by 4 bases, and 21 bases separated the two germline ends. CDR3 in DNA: TGCGCCAGCAGCCAAGACGTACCCAGAGGATCAGTCGCCTATGGCTACACCCTC. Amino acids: CASSQDVPRGSVAYGYTL.

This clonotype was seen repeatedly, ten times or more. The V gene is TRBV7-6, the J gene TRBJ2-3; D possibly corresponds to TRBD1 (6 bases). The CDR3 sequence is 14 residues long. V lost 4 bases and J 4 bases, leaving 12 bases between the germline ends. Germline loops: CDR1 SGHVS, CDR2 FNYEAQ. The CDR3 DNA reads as TGTGCCAGCAGCTGGACAGCCCTGGCAGATACGCAGTATTTT. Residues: CASSWTALADTQYF.

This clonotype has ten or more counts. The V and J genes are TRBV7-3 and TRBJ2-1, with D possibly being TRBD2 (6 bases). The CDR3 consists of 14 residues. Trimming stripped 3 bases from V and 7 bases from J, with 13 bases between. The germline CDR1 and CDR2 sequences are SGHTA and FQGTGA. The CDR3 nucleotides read TGTGCCAGCAGCTTCGGAATGGGAGGTAATGAGCAGTTCTTC. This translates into CASSFGMGGNEQFF.